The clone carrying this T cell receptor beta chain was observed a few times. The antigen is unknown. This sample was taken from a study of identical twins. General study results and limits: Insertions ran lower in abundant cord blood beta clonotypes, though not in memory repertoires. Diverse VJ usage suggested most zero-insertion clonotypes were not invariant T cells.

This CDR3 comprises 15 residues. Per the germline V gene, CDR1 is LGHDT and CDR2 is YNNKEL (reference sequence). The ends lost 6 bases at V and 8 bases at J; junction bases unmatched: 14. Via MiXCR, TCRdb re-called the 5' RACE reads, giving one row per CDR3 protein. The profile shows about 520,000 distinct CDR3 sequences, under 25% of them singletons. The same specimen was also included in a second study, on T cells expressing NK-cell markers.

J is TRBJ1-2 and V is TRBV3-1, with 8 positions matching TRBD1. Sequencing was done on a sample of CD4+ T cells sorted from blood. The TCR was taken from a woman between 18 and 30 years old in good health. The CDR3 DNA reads TGTGCCAGCAGTCCTACAGGGGGAGAAGTGAGGGGCTACACCTTC. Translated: CASSPTGGEVRGYTF.